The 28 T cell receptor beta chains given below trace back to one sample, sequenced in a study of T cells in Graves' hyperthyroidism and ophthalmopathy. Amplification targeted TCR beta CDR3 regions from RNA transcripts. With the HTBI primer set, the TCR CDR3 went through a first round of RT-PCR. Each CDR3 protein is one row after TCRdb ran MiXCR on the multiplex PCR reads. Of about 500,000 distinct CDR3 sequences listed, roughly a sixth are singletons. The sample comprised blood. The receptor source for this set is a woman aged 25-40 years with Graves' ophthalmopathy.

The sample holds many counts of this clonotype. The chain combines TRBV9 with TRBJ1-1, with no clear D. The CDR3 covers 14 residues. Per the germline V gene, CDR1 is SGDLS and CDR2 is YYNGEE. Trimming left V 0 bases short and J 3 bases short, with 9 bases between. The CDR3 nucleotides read TGTGCCAGCAGCGTAGGTCGGCAGCACACTGAAGCTTTCTTT. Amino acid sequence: CASSVGRQHTEAFF.

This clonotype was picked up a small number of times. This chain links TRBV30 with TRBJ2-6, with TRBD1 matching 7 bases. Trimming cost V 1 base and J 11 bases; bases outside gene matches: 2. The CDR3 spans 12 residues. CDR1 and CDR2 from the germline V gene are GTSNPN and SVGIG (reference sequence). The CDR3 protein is CAWSGTGDVLTF. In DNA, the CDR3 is TGTGCCTGGAGTGGGACAGGAGACGTCCTGACTTTC.

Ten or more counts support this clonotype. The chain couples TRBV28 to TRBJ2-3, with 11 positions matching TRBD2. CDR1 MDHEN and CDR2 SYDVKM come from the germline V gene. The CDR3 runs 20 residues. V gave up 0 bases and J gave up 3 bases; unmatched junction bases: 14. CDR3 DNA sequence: TGTGCCAGCAGTTTATGGGACCCCTTAACTAGCGGGAGATGGACAGATACGCAGTATTTT. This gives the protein CASSLWDPLTSGRWTDTQYF.

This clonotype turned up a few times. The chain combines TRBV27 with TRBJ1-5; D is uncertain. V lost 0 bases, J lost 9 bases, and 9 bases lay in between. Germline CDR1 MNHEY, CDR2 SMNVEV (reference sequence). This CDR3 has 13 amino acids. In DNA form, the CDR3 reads TGTGCCAGCAGTTTATCGTTGGGATCGCCCCAGCATTTT. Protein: CASSLSLGSPQHF.

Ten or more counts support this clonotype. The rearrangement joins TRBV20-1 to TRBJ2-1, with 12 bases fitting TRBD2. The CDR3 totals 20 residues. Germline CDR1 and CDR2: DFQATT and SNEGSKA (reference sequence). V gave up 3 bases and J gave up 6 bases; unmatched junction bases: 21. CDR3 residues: CSASDPSGRAMFGRRNEQFF. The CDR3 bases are TGCAGTGCTAGTGATCCTAGCGGGAGGGCAATGTTTGGAAGGCGCAATGAGCAGTTCTTC.

CDR3 sequence: CASSANSIYGYTF. DNA of the CDR3: TGTGCCAGCAGCGCAAACAGTATCTATGGCTACACCTTC. J is TRBJ1-2 and V is TRBV7-9; no clear D. Trimming took off 5 bases at V and 4 bases at J, with 11 bases between the two ends. The germline CDR1 and CDR2 sequences are SEHNR and FQNEAQ (reference sequence). The CDR3 is made up of 13 amino acids.

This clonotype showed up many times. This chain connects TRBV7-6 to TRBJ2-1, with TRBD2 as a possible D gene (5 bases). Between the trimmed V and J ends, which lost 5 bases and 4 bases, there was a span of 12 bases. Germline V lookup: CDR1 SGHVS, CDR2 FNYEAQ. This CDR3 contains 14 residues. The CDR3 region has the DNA TGTGCCAGCAGCATACGACCGGGGTACAATGAGCAGTTCTTC. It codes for CASSIRPGYNEQFF.

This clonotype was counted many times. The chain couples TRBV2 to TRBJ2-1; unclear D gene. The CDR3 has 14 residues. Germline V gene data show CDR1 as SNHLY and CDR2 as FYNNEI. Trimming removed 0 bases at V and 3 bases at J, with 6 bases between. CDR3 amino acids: CASSEAEFYNEQFF. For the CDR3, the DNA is TGTGCCAGCAGTGAAGCGGAATTCTACAATGAGCAGTTCTTC.

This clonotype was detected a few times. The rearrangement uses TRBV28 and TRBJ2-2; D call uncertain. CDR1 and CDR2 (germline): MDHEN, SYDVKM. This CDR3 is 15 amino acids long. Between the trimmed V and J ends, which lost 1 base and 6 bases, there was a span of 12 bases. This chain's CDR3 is CASSLSTGLPGELFF. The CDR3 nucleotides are TGTGCCAGCAGTTTATCCACGGGCCTTCCCGGGGAGCTGTTTTTT.

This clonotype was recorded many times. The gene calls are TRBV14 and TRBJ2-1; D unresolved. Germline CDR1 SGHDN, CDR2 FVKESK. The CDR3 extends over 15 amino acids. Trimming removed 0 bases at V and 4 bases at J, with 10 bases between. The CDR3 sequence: CASSQDLAGYNEQFF. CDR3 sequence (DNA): TGTGCCAGCAGCCAAGATTTAGCAGGTTACAATGAGCAGTTCTTC.

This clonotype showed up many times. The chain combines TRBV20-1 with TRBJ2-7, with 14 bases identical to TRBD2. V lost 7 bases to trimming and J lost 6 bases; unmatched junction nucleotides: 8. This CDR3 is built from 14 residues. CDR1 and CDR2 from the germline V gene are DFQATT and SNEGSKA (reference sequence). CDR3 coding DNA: TGCAGTGTTAACTCGGGACTAGCGGGAGTCGAGCAGTACTTC. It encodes CSVNSGLAGVEQYF.

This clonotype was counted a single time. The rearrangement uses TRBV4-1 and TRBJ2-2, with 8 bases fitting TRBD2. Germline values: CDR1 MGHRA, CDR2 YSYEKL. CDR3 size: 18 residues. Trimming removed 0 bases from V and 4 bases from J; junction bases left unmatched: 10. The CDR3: CASSQDFPSGYGTGELFF. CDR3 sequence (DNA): TGCGCCAGCAGCCAAGATTTCCCTAGCGGGTATGGCACCGGGGAGCTGTTTTTT.

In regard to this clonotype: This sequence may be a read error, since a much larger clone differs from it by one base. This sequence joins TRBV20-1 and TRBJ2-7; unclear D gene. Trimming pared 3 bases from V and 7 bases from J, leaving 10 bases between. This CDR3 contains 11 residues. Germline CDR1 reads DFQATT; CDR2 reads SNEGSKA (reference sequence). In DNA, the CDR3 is TGCAGTGCTAGTTACCAGAGGGAGCAGTACTTC. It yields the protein CSASYQREQYF.

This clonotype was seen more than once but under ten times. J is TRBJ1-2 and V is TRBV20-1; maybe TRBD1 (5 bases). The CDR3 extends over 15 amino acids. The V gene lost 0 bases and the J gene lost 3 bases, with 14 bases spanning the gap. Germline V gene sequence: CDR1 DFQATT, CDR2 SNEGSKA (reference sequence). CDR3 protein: CSARDRGEEDYGYTF. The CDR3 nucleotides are TGCAGTGCTAGAGATAGGGGAGAAGAGGACTATGGCTACACCTTC.

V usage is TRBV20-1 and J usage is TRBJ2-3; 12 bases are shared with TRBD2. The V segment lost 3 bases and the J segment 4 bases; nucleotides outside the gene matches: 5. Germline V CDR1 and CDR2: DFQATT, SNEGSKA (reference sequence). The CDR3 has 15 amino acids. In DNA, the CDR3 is TGCAGTGCTAGTCGACTAGCGGGAGAGTCAGATACGCAGTATTTT. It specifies CSASRLAGESDTQYF.

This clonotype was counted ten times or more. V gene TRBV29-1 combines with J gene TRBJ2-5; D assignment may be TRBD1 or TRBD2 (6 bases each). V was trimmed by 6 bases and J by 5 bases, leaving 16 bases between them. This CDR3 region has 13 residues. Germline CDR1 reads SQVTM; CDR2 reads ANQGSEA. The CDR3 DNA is TGCAGCGTGGGGGGCACAGGGCGGGAGACCCAGTACTTC. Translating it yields CSVGGTGRETQYF.

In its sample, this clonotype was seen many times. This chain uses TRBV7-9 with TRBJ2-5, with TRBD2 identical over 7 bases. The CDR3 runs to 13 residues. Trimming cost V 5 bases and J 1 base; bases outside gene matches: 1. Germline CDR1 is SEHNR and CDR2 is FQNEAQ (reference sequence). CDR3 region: CASSREAQETQYF. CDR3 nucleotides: TGTGCCAGCAGCCGGGAGGCCCAAGAGACCCAGTACTTC.

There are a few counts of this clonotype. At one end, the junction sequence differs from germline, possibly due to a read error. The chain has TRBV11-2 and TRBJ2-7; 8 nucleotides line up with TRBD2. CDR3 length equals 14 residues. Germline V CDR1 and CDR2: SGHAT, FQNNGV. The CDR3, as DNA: TGTGCCAGCAGCCACTTAGCGGGGAGCTACGGGCAGTACTTC. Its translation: CASSHLAGSYGQYF.

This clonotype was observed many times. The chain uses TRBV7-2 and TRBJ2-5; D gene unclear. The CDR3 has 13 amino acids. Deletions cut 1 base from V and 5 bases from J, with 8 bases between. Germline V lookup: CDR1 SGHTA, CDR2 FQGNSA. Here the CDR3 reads CASSLGYGETQYF. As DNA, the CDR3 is TGTGCCAGCAGCTTAGGGTATGGGGAGACCCAGTACTTC. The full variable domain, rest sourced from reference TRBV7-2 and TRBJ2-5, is GAGVSQSPSNKVTEKGKDVELRCDPISGHTALYWYRQSLGQGLEFLIYFQGNSAPDKSGLPSDRFSAERTGGSVSTLTIQRTQQEDSAVYLCASSLGYGETQYFGPGTRLLVL.

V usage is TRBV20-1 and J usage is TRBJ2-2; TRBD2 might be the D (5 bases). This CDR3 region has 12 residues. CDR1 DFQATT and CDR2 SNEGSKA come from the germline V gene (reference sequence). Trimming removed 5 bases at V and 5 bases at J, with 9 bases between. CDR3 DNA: TGCAGTGCTGAAAGCGGAACCGGGGAGCTGTTTTTT. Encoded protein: CSAESGTGELFF.

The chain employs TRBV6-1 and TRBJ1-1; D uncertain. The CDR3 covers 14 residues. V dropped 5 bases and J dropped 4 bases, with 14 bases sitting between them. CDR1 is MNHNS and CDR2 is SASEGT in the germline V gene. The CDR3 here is CASSFGQSGTEAFF. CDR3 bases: TGTGCCAGCAGTTTCGGGCAGTCGGGCACTGAAGCTTTCTTT.

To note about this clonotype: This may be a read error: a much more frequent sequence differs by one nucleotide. The CDR3, as DNA: TGTGCCAGCAGTGAACAGCGATTCAATCAGCCCCAGCATTTT. Translation: CASSEQRFNQPQHF. The J gene is TRBJ1-5, the V gene TRBV25-1; D not certain. Germline V gene data show CDR1 as MGHDK and CDR2 as SYGVNS. With 2 bases removed from V and 3 bases from J, the gap between germline ends came to 8 bases. The CDR3 is 14 amino acids. Based on the CDR3 plus reference TRBV25-1 and TRBJ1-5, the full variable domain is EADIYQTPRYLVIGTGKKITLECSQTMGHDKMYWYQQDPGMELHLIHYSYGVNSTEKGDLSSESTVSRIRTEHFPLTLESARPSHTSQYLCASSEQRFNQPQHFGDGTRLSIL.

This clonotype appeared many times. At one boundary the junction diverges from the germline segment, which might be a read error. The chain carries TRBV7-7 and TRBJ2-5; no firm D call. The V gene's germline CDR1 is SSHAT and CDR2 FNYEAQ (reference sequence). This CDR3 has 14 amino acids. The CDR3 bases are TGTGCTAGCAGCCCACTGTTTAGTGGAGAGACCCAGTACTTC. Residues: CASSPLFSGETQYF.

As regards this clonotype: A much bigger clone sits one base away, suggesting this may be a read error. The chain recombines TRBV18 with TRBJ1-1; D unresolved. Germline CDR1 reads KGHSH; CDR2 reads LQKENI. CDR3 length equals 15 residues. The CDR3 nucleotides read TGTGCCAGCCCACCGGCGGGAAACCAGAACACTGAAGCTTTCTTT. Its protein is CASPPAGNQNTEAFF.

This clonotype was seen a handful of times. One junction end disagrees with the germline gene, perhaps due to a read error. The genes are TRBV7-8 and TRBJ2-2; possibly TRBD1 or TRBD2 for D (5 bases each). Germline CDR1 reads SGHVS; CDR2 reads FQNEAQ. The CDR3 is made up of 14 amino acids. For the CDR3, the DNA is TGTACCAGCAGCTCCCGGGACAACACCGGGGAGCTGTTTTTT. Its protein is CTSSSRDNTGELFF.

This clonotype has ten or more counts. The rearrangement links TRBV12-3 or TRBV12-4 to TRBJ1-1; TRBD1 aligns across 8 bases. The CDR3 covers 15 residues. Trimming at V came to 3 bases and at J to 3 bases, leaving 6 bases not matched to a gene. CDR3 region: CASSFLPGGYTEAFF. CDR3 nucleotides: TGTGCCAGCAGTTTCTTGCCAGGGGGCTACACTGAAGCTTTCTTT.

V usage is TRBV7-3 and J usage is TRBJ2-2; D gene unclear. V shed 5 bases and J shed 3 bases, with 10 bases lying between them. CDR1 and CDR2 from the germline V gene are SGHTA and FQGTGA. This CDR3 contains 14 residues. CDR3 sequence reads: CASSRATDTGELFF. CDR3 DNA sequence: TGTGCCAGCAGCCGCGCGACTGACACCGGGGAGCTGTTTTTT.

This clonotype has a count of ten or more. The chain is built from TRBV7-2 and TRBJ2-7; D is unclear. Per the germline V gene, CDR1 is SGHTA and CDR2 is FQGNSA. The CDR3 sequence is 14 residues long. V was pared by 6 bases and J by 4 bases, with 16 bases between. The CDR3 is CASSPSGLPYEQYF. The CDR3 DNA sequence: TGTGCCAGCAGTCCTTCGGGCCTACCTTACGAGCAGTACTTC.